This T cell receptor (beta chain) was recovered during a study of blood T cell repertoires in COVID-19. Whole-study context: In each case, the material was cDNA or gDNA derived from T cells, B-cell-depleted T cells, or PBMCs.

The CDR3 loop spans 14 amino acids. Trimming took off 7 bases at V and 5 bases at J, with 17 bases between the two ends. Germline V gene sequence: CDR1 SNHLY, CDR2 FYNNEI. TCRdb keeps only in-frame clones here, not all; method: immunoSEQ multiplex PCR. The sample has under 200,000 clones, roughly 91% seen once. The sequenced sample was peripheral blood. This receptor was taken from a middle-aged man with active or convalescent COVID-19. The V call is TRBV2, the J call TRBJ1-1, with D perhaps matching TRBD1 (6 bases). DNA of the CDR3: TGTGCCAGCATCGGCAGCAGGGGCCGGACTGAAGCTTTCTTT. Encoded protein: CASIGSRGRTEAFF.